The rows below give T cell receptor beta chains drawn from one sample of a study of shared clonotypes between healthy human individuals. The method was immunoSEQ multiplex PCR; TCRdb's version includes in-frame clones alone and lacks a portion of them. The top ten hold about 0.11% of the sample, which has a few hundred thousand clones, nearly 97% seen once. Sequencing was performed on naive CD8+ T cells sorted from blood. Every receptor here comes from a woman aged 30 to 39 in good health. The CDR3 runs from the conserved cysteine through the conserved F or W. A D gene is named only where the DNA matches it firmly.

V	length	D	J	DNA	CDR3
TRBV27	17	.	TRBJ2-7	TGTGCCAGCAGTCGTCGATCAGCGGTGGGAGGAGGCCACGAGCAGTACTTC	CASSRRSAVGGGHEQYF
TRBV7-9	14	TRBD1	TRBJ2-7	TGTGCCAGCAGCTTTTGGGACAGGACCTACGAGCAGTACTTC	CASSFWDRTYEQYF
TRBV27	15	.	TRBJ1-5	TGTGCCAGCAGTTTTTCAAGTAGTAGCAATCAGCCCCAGCATTTT	CASSFSSSSNQPQHF
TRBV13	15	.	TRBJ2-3	TGTGCCAGCAGCTTAACGGGAGAGGTGCCAGATACGCAGTATTTT	CASSLTGEVPDTQYF
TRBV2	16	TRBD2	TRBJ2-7	TGTGCCAGCAGTGAAGCTGGGACTAGCGGGATCTACGAGCAGTACTTC	CASSEAGTSGIYEQYF
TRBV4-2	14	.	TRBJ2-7	TGTGCCAGCAGCCAAGAGTTAGCGGAATACGAGCAGTACTTC	CASSQELAEYEQYF
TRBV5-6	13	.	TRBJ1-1	TGTGCCAGCACCCTGATGGGGGGCACTGAAGCTTTCTTT	CASTLMGGTEAFF
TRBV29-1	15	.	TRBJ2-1	TGCAGCGTTGATAGGAGGGCCTTGGGGTACAATGAGCAGTTCTTC	CSVDRRALGYNEQFF
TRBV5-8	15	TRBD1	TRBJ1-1	TGTGCCAGCAGCGACGGGACAGGCGGAGAGACTGAAGCTTTCTTT	CASSDGTGGETEAFF
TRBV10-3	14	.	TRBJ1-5	TGTGCCATCGGGGTGGGGGATAGCAATCAGCCCCAGCATTTT	CAIGVGDSNQPQHF
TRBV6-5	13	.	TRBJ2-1	TGTGCCAGCAGTTACGGTGGCGGTAGATCTCAGTTCTTC	CASSYGGGRSQFF